This T cell receptor beta chain was profiled in a study of cytomegalovirus exposure and HLA in healthy donors. Study-wide context: The approximately 110 validation repertoires, a later analysis reported, used the same platform as the roughly 700 repertoires from the first cohort. Regarding the study as a whole: Altogether, about 160 TCR beta chains were recorded as cytomegalovirus-associated.

Data came from immunoSEQ multiplex PCR; TCRdb stores just in-frame clones and leaves some out. The table records approximately 54,000 clones, around nine tenths of them present only once. In regard to this clone: The antigen remains undetermined.

The CDR3 is made up of 15 amino acids. CDR1 MNHEY and CDR2 SVGAGI come from the germline V gene. Losses at the gene ends were 4 bases for V and 2 bases for J; bases not matched to a gene: 5. This rearrangement joins TRBV6-5 to TRBJ1-1; 9 bases match TRBD1. The TCR sequence derives from a woman under 30 in good health and CMV-seropositive. The material sequenced was PBMCs. This CDR3 is CASSFRQGVNTEAFF. DNA for the CDR3: TGTGCCAGCAGTTTCCGACAGGGGGTTAACACTGAAGCTTTCTTT.